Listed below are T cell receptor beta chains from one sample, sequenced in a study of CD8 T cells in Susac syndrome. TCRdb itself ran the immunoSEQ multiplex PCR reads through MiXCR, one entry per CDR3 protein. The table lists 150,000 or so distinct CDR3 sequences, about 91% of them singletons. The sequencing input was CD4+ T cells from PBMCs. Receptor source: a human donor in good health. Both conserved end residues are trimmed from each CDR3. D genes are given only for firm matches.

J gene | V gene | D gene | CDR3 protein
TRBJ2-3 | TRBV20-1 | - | SARASELSTDTQY
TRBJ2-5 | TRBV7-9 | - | ASSTDGWETQY
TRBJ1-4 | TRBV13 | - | ASSLQGQINEKLF
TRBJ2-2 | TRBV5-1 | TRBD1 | ASSFSTGETGELF
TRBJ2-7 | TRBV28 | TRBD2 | ASSRLALAGVSEQY
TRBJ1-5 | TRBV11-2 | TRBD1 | ASSFGQGNDQPQH
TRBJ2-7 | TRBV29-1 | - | SVASPQGADEQY
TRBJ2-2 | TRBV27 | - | ASKSTYTGELF
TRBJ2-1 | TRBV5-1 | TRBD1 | ASSEGTEYNEQF
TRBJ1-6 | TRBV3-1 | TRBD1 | ASSRDRVLPPLH
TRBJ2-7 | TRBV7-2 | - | ASSPKGGSRSYEQY
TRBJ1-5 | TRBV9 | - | ASSVDLGQPQH
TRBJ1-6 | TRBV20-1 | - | SEKSGGGQPHPSPLH
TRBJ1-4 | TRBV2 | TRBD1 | ASAGTGGSTNEKLF
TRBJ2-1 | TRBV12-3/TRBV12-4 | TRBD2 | ASRASGGAEQF
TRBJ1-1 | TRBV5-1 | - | ASSLLGLNTEAF
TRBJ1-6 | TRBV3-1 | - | ASSVAGSNSPLH
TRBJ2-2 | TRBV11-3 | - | ASSLTRGGGELF
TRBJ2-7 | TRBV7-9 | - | ASGDGLYPYEQY
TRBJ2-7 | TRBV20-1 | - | SARDSGAGPYEQY
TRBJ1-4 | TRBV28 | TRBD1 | ASSFLTGGLINEKLF
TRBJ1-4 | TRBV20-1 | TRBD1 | SAKGAPGEKLF
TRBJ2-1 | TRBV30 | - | AWSVRGELLNEQF
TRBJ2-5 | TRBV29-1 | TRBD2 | SVDSGGETQY